This TCR beta chain emerged from a study of blood T cell repertoires in COVID-19. Looking at the study overall: The United States, Italy and Spain were the sources of the acute and convalescent COVID-19 samples. T cells, B-cell-depleted T cells, or PBMCs supplied cDNA or gDNA.

Generated by immunoSEQ multiplex PCR, the TCRdb table keeps only in-frame clones and is missing some. Among roughly 160,000 clones listed, roughly nine tenths were seen once. CDR3 size: 18 residues. CDR1 and CDR2 (germline): SGHDT, YYEEEE. Between the trimmed V and J ends, which lost 0 bases and 0 bases, there was a span of 16 bases. This receptor was obtained from a man aged 50-59 years with acute or convalescent COVID-19. V usage is TRBV5-6 and J usage is TRBJ2-1; D might be TRBD2 (6 bases). Source material: peripheral blood. CDR3 region: CASSLVPSAHSSYNEQFF. The CDR3 nucleotides read TGTGCCAGCAGCTTGGTACCTAGCGCACACAGCTCCTACAATGAGCAGTTCTTC.